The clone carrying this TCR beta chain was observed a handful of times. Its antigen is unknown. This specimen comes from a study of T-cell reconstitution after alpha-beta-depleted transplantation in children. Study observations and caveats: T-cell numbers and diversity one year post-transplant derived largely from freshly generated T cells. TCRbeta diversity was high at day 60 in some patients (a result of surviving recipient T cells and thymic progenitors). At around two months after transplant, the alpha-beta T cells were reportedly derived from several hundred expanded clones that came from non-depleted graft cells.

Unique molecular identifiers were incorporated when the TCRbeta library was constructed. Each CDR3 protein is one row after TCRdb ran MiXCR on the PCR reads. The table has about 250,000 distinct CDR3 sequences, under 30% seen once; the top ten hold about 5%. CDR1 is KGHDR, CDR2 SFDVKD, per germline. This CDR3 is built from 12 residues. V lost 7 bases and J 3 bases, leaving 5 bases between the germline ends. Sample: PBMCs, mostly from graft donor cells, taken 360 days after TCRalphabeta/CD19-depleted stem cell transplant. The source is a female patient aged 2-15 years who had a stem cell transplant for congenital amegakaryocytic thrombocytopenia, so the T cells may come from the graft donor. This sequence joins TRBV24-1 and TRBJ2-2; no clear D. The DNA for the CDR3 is TGTGCCACCAGCCAATACACCGGGGAGCTGTTTTTT. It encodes CATSQYTGELFF.